This TCR beta chain was captured by sequencing in a study of OX40 agonist ivuxolimab in advanced cancers. The wider study: Previous treatment with anti-PD-1, anti-PD-L1 or anti-CTLA-4 therapy was allowed; about 37% had received some.

The germline V gene has CDR1 MNHEY and CDR2 SVGAGI. V gave up 2 bases and J gave up 4 bases; unmatched junction bases: 11. The CDR3 extends over 16 amino acids. Measured with immunoSEQ multiplex PCR; TCRdb has only the in-frame clones, and not every one. The data hold over 90,000 clones, with roughly 90% observed a single time. The sequencing here drew on CD4+ or CD8+ T cells sorted from blood, taken in a trial of the OX40 agonist ivuxolimab. This receptor was obtained from an adult with an advanced solid tumor such as melanoma, head and neck, liver or kidney cancer. The chain has TRBV6-5 and TRBJ2-7, with 7 bases identical to TRBD2. CDR3 loop: CASSYVVAGVRYEQYF. CDR3 coding DNA: TGTGCCAGCAGTTACGTGGTCGCGGGAGTCCGATACGAGCAGTACTTC.